At least ten counts were recorded for the clone carrying this T cell receptor beta chain. Antigen specificity is unknown. The source of the sample is a study of T cells in Graves' hyperthyroidism and ophthalmopathy. Amplified TCR beta CDR3 regions derived from RNA transcripts. The primer set for the first-round RT-PCR of the TCR CDR3 was HTBI. TCRdb reprocessed the multiplex PCR reads via MiXCR and lists one record per CDR3 protein. The sample lists about 400,000 distinct CDR3 sequences, 15% occurring once. Uncontrolled infection, other autoimmune disease, pregnancy or lactation led to exclusion. The authors obtained PBMCs from about 9.5 ml of fresh peripheral blood. Study-wide findings and caveats: A model built on 13 V-J features separated ophthalmopathy from stable hyperthyroidism. Blood also carried most thyroid clonotypes expanded above 0.001.

The sequencing sample was made of blood. The source of this sequence is an older woman with Graves' ophthalmopathy.

CDR3 bases: TGCAGTGCCAAGGACACGAAAGAGCAGTTCTTC. It codes for CSAKDTKEQFF. The gene calls are TRBV20-1 and TRBJ2-1; D is possibly TRBD1 (5 bases). Germline lookup yields CDR1 DFQATT and CDR2 SNEGSKA (reference sequence). The CDR3 totals 11 residues. Trimming shortened V by 6 bases and J by 10 bases, and 13 bases separated the two germline ends.